This T cell receptor beta chain is drawn from a study of identical twins. In regard to this clonotype: Its target is not known.

Notes on the study in general: Cross-sectional statistical analysis, not tracking of the same donors, underpinned the conclusions. Out-of-frame beta sequences exhibited a weaker degree of excess twin sharing.

V lost 0 bases and J lost 4; bases outside the gene matches: 2. CDR1 LNHNV and CDR2 YYDKDF come from the germline V gene (reference sequence). CDR3 size: 16 residues. TCRdb reprocessed the 5' RACE reads with MiXCR, giving one entry per CDR3 protein. This table holds 1.5 million to 2 million distinct CDR3 sequences, about 31% found once. The chain recombines TRBV15 with TRBJ2-2; 10 bases are a match to TRBD2. Input material: cord blood. The sequence derives from a newborn girl in good health. The CDR3 loop is CATSREGTSVTGELFF. CDR3 DNA: TGTGCCACCAGCAGAGAAGGGACTAGCGTCACCGGGGAGCTGTTTTTT.